These T cell receptor beta chains were read from a single sample in a study of control samples from healthy donors and cancer patients. The data were produced by immunoSEQ multiplex PCR, yet TCRdb's version contains in-frame clones alone and is incomplete. The sample shows 150,000 or so clones, 80% to 90% of them seen only once. The sample was blood. The receptors derive from a man younger than 35 in good health. Both conserved end residues are part of each CDR3. Each record gives: J gene, D gene, clone size, V gene, CDR3 DNA, CDR3 protein. A D gene is named only where the DNA matches it firmly. Where a row states a size, it is once, few, many or the class of an expanded clone; other rows omit it.

j_call: TRBJ2-5
d_call: .
clone_size: .
v_call: TRBV9
cdr3_nt: TGTGCCAGCAGCCTCTCGGGCGATCGGGAGACCCAGTACTTC
cdr3_aa: CASSLSGDRETQYF

j_call: TRBJ2-1
d_call: .
clone_size: .
v_call: TRBV14
cdr3_nt: TGTGCCAGCAGCCAAGACCTCCGGGGTGAGCAGTTCTTC
cdr3_aa: CASSQDLRGEQFF

j_call: TRBJ2-1
d_call: .
clone_size: .
v_call: TRBV4-1
cdr3_nt: TGCGCCAGCAGCCACCGCCTCCGGGACCCAGCCTACAATGAGCAGTTCTTC
cdr3_aa: CASSHRLRDPAYNEQFF

j_call: TRBJ2-7
d_call: .
clone_size: .
v_call: TRBV18
cdr3_nt: TGTGCCAGCTCACCAGCGACGGTGACCTACGAGCAGTACTTC
cdr3_aa: CASSPATVTYEQYF

j_call: TRBJ1-6
d_call: TRBD1
clone_size: few
v_call: TRBV19
cdr3_nt: TGTGCCAGTCAGGGGGTTGCTTATTCACCCCTCCACTTT
cdr3_aa: CASQGVAYSPLHF

j_call: TRBJ2-3
d_call: .
clone_size: .
v_call: TRBV5-4
cdr3_nt: TGTGCCAGCAGCGGCCGACAGGCCAGCACAGATACGCAGTATTTT
cdr3_aa: CASSGRQASTDTQYF

j_call: TRBJ2-7
d_call: TRBD1
clone_size: .
v_call: TRBV6-1
cdr3_nt: TGTGCCAGCAGTGAGCCGGGACAGGCTTCCTACGAGCAGTACTTC
cdr3_aa: CASSEPGQASYEQYF

j_call: TRBJ1-1
d_call: TRBD1
clone_size: .
v_call: TRBV6-2/TRBV6-3
cdr3_nt: TGTGCCAGCAGTTCCCACGACAGGGTGGACACTGAAGCTTTCTTT
cdr3_aa: CASSSHDRVDTEAFF

j_call: TRBJ2-3
d_call: .
clone_size: .
v_call: TRBV11-2
cdr3_nt: TGTGCCAGCAGCTATGTGGCGGCAGATACGCAGTATTTT
cdr3_aa: CASSYVAADTQYF

j_call: TRBJ2-5
d_call: .
clone_size: .
v_call: TRBV6-2/TRBV6-3
cdr3_nt: TGTGCCAGCAGTAAAGACATCCCCCAAGAGACCCAGTACTTC
cdr3_aa: CASSKDIPQETQYF

j_call: TRBJ2-1
d_call: TRBD1
clone_size: .
v_call: TRBV7-2
cdr3_nt: TGTGCCAGCAGCTTAGTCGGACAGGGGTACAATGAGCAGTTCTTC
cdr3_aa: CASSLVGQGYNEQFF

j_call: TRBJ1-5
d_call: .
clone_size: .
v_call: TRBV7-2
cdr3_nt: TGTGCCAGCAGCTTAGACAGGGCCGTGGGTCAGCCCCAGCATTTT
cdr3_aa: CASSLDRAVGQPQHF

j_call: TRBJ2-1
d_call: .
clone_size: .
v_call: TRBV21-1
cdr3_nt: TGTGCCAGCAGCAGTCCTGAACCGGTTACAGGGAGCTCCTACAATGAGCAGTTCTTC
cdr3_aa: CASSSPEPVTGSSYNEQFF

j_call: TRBJ2-1
d_call: .
clone_size: .
v_call: TRBV4-3
cdr3_nt: TGCGCCAGCAGCCAAGATTGGGACCCTCGGAATGAGCAGTTCTTC
cdr3_aa: CASSQDWDPRNEQFF

j_call: TRBJ2-4
d_call: TRBD1
clone_size: once
v_call: TRBV30
cdr3_nt: TGTGCCTGTACCCCGACAGGGAATCCTGGAAACATTCAGTACTTC
cdr3_aa: CACTPTGNPGNIQYF

j_call: TRBJ2-5
d_call: .
clone_size: .
v_call: TRBV19
cdr3_nt: TGTGCCAGTAGTATCTCCTGGCGGGGAGGAGAGACCCAGTACTTC
cdr3_aa: CASSISWRGGETQYF

j_call: TRBJ2-2
d_call: .
clone_size: .
v_call: TRBV19
cdr3_nt: TGTGCCAGTAGTATAGAACCCGGGGAGCTGTTTTTT
cdr3_aa: CASSIEPGELFF

j_call: TRBJ1-4
d_call: TRBD1
clone_size: .
v_call: TRBV7-9
cdr3_nt: TGTGCCAGCAGCTCAAGACAGGGGAATGAAAAACTGTTTTTT
cdr3_aa: CASSSRQGNEKLFF

j_call: TRBJ1-4
d_call: .
clone_size: .
v_call: TRBV4-2
cdr3_nt: TGTGCCAGCAGCCAAGATGGCGGGGGGCGCTGGGAAAAACTGTTTTTT
cdr3_aa: CASSQDGGGRWEKLFF

j_call: TRBJ1-5
d_call: TRBD1
clone_size: .
v_call: TRBV6-5
cdr3_nt: TGTGCCAGCAGGGGGGGGCAGGGGGACAATCAGCCCCAGCATTTT
cdr3_aa: CASRGGQGDNQPQHF

j_call: TRBJ2-3
d_call: .
clone_size: .
v_call: TRBV4-3
cdr3_nt: TGCGCCAGCAGCCAAAGGGAGCCCACAGATACGCAGTATTTT
cdr3_aa: CASSQREPTDTQYF

j_call: TRBJ2-2
d_call: TRBD1
clone_size: .
v_call: TRBV4-1
cdr3_nt: TGCGCCAGCAGCCCGGGACAGGGGGTCGGGGAGCTGTTTTTT
cdr3_aa: CASSPGQGVGELFF

j_call: TRBJ2-2
d_call: .
clone_size: few
v_call: TRBV4-3
cdr3_nt: TGCGCCAGCAGGGTCGGCAGTAACACCGGGGAGCTGTTTTTT
cdr3_aa: CASRVGSNTGELFF

j_call: TRBJ1-3
d_call: .
clone_size: .
v_call: TRBV7-2
cdr3_nt: TGTGCCAGCAGCTTAGATATGGGGGGAAACACCATATATTTT
cdr3_aa: CASSLDMGGNTIYF

j_call: TRBJ2-5
d_call: .
clone_size: .
v_call: TRBV6-5
cdr3_nt: TGTGCCAGCAGTCAGTCCGGGGGGCATGTGGAGACCCAGTACTTC
cdr3_aa: CASSQSGGHVETQYF

j_call: TRBJ1-2
d_call: .
clone_size: few
v_call: TRBV30
cdr3_nt: TGTGCCTGGAGTCGCCAGTCTGCTGGCTACACCTTC
cdr3_aa: CAWSRQSAGYTF

j_call: TRBJ2-3
d_call: .
clone_size: .
v_call: TRBV6-5
cdr3_nt: TGTGCCAGCAGTTACGGGGCCTCAACCTCCACAGATACGCAGTATTTT
cdr3_aa: CASSYGASTSTDTQYF

j_call: TRBJ2-1
d_call: .
clone_size: .
v_call: TRBV9
cdr3_nt: TGTGCCAGCAGCCAATCGGGGGGCGGGAGCTCCTACAATGAGCAGTTCTTC
cdr3_aa: CASSQSGGGSSYNEQFF

j_call: TRBJ1-2
d_call: .
clone_size: .
v_call: TRBV19
cdr3_nt: TGTGCCAGTAGTATAGGTCCAACAGGAGCCTGGGGCTACACCTTC
cdr3_aa: CASSIGPTGAWGYTF

j_call: TRBJ1-5
d_call: .
clone_size: .
v_call: TRBV27
cdr3_nt: TGTGCCAGCAGTTCGCCCAGTCAGCCCCAGCATTTT
cdr3_aa: CASSSPSQPQHF

j_call: TRBJ2-3
d_call: TRBD1
clone_size: .
v_call: TRBV18
cdr3_nt: TGTGCCAGCTCACCGTCGGACAGGCGACTTAATACGCAGTATTTT
cdr3_aa: CASSPSDRRLNTQYF

j_call: TRBJ1-2
d_call: .
clone_size: .
v_call: TRBV5-1
cdr3_nt: TGCGCCAGCAGCTGGGAGCAGGGCGGCTATGGCTACACCTTC
cdr3_aa: CASSWEQGGYGYTF

j_call: TRBJ2-2
d_call: TRBD2
clone_size: .
v_call: TRBV6-5
cdr3_nt: TGTGCCAGCAGTTACGGGGACTACAACACCGGGGAGCTGTTTTTT
cdr3_aa: CASSYGDYNTGELFF

j_call: TRBJ2-1
d_call: TRBD2
clone_size: once
v_call: TRBV28
cdr3_nt: TGTGCCAGCAGTTTACAGCGGGGGGCGAGGAATGAGCAGTTCTTC
cdr3_aa: CASSLQRGARNEQFF

j_call: TRBJ2-5
d_call: TRBD1
clone_size: .
v_call: TRBV19
cdr3_nt: TGTGCCAGTAGTTCTGGGACAGGATTGTACCAAGAGACCCAGTACTTC
cdr3_aa: CASSSGTGLYQETQYF

j_call: TRBJ2-5
d_call: .
clone_size: .
v_call: TRBV30
cdr3_nt: TGTGCCTGGAGTTTGACGATCCAAGAGACCCAGTACTTC
cdr3_aa: CAWSLTIQETQYF

j_call: TRBJ2-3
d_call: .
clone_size: .
v_call: TRBV4-3
cdr3_nt: TGCGCCAGCAGCCAAGCGAGGGTTAGCACAGATACGCAGTATTTT
cdr3_aa: CASSQARVSTDTQYF

j_call: TRBJ2-5
d_call: TRBD1
clone_size: .
v_call: TRBV30
cdr3_nt: TGTGCCTGGAGTGCCCCCCCCAGGGACAGGGTCGGCGAGACCCAGTACTTC
cdr3_aa: CAWSAPPRDRVGETQYF

j_call: TRBJ1-2
d_call: .
clone_size: .
v_call: TRBV2
cdr3_nt: TGTGCCAGCAGTTGGGGGGGTGGCGGCTACACCTTC
cdr3_aa: CASSWGGGGYTF

j_call: TRBJ1-2
d_call: TRBD1
clone_size: .
v_call: TRBV3-1/TRBV3-2
cdr3_nt: TGTGCCAGCAGCCAGGACAGGGAACGTTACGGTAACTATGGCTACACCTTC
cdr3_aa: CASSQDRERYGNYGYTF

j_call: TRBJ2-5
d_call: TRBD2
clone_size: once
v_call: TRBV7-9
cdr3_nt: TGTGCCAGCAGCCGAGCTAGCGGGTTGGAGACCCAGTACTTC
cdr3_aa: CASSRASGLETQYF

j_call: TRBJ1-1
d_call: .
clone_size: .
v_call: TRBV7-3
cdr3_nt: TGTGCCAGCAGCCCGCAGGGAGGCGGCACTGAAGCTTTCTTT
cdr3_aa: CASSPQGGGTEAFF